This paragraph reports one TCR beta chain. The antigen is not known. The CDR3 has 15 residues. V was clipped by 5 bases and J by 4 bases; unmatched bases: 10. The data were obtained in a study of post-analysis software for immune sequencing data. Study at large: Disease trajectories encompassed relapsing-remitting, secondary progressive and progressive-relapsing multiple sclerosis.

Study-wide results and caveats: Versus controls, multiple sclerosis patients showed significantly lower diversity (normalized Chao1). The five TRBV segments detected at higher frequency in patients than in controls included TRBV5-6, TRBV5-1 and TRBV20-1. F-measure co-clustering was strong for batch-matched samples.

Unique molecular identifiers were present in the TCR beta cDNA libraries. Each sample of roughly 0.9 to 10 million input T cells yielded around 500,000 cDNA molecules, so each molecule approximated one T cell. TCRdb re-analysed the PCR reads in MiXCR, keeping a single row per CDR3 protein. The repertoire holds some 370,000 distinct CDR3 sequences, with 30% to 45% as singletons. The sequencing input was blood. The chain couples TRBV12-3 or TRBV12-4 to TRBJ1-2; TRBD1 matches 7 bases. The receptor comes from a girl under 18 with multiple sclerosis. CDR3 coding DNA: TGTGCCAGCAGTGTGTACCTACAGGGGCGCTATGGCTACACCTTC. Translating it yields CASSVYLQGRYGYTF.